This is a list of T cell receptor beta chains from one sample in a study of OX40 agonist ivuxolimab in advanced cancers. The table came from immunoSEQ multiplex PCR; TCRdb's copy has only in-frame clones and leaves some out. The sample carries some 30,000 clones, 84% recorded once. The sequences come from CD4+ or CD8+ T cells sorted from blood, collected in a trial of the OX40 agonist ivuxolimab. The receptor source for this set is an adult with an advanced solid tumor such as melanoma, head and neck, liver or kidney cancer. Both conserved end residues are part of each CDR3. The D gene is left open where the match is weak. The size field is filled for only some rows; it gives once, few, many or a size class.

clone size | D gene | J gene | CDR3 length | V gene | CDR3 protein | CDR3 DNA
. | TRBD1 | TRBJ2-2 | 15 | TRBV10-3 | CAISGGQGMTGELFF | TGTGCCATCAGTGGGGGACAGGGGATGACCGGGGAGCTGTTTTTT
. | TRBD2 | TRBJ2-3 | 16 | TRBV7-8 | CASSLARVAGEDTQYF | TGTGCCAGCAGCTTAGCGAGGGTAGCGGGGGAAGATACGCAGTATTTT
. | TRBD2 | TRBJ2-1 | 13 | TRBV9 | CASSSGLANEQFF | TGTGCCAGCAGCTCGGGACTAGCGAATGAGCAGTTCTTC
. | . | TRBJ2-1 | 14 | TRBV27 | CASKKGQGHNEQFF | TGTGCCAGCAAGAAAGGTCAGGGGCACAATGAGCAGTTCTTC
. | . | TRBJ2-5 | 15 | TRBV27 | CASSPLRDTEETQYF | TGTGCCAGCAGTCCCCTCCGGGACACAGAAGAGACCCAGTACTTC
. | TRBD1 | TRBJ1-2 | 16 | TRBV6-5 | CASSYGRQGGNYGYTF | TGTGCCAGCAGTTACGGTAGACAGGGAGGAAACTATGGCTACACCTTC
medium-sized | TRBD1 | TRBJ1-5 | 15 | TRBV7-9 | CASSSDREVNQPQHF | TGTGCCAGCAGCTCGGACAGGGAGGTCAATCAGCCCCAGCATTTT
few | . | TRBJ2-5 | 15 | TRBV19 | CASSIDGTVRETQYF | TGTGCCAGTAGTATAGATGGAACAGTGAGGGAGACCCAGTACTTC
. | TRBD1 | TRBJ1-2 | 16 | TRBV18 | CASSRGGGGVDYGYTF | TGTGCCAGCTCACGCGGAGGAGGGGGCGTCGACTATGGCTACACCTTC
. | . | TRBJ1-2 | 11 | TRBV19 | CASFDSSGYTF | TGTGCCAGTTTCGACAGCAGTGGCTACACCTTC
. | . | TRBJ2-5 | 14 | TRBV11-2 | CASSLVWGGETQYF | TGTGCCAGCAGCTTAGTTTGGGGTGGGGAGACCCAGTACTTC
. | . | TRBJ1-2 | 16 | TRBV13 | CASSLEPLGGVNGYTF | TGTGCCAGCAGCTTAGAGCCCCTGGGGGGGGTGAATGGCTACACCTTC
. | . | TRBJ2-7 | 15 | TRBV5-6 | CASSWAASGGDEQYF | TGTGCCAGCAGCTGGGCTGCCTCGGGTGGGGACGAGCAGTACTTC
. | . | TRBJ1-6 | 13 | TRBV7-9 | CASREDLRSPLHF | TGTGCCAGTAGAGAAGACCTGCGTTCACCCCTCCACTTT
. | . | TRBJ1-5 | 14 | TRBV5-6 | CASSLGPSNQPQHF | TGTGCCAGCAGCCTGGGCCCTAGCAATCAGCCCCAGCATTTT